What follows are 18 T cell receptor beta chains derived from one specimen sequenced in a study of cytomegalovirus exposure and HLA in healthy donors. Vbeta (60) and Jbeta (13) primers were used in the PCR. Libraries were prepared by immunoSEQ multiplex PCR; TCRdb keeps only in-frame clonotypes and omits some of them. Among approximately 89,000 clones listed, around 62% were seen once. The specimen sequenced was PBMCs. The receptors were gathered from a woman younger than 45 in good health and CMV-seropositive.

This chain uses TRBV10-3 with TRBJ2-1, with D uncertain. The CDR3 runs to 15 residues. Germline V gene data show CDR1 as ENHRY and CDR2 as SYGVKD. Deletions cut 2 bases from V and 5 bases from J, with 13 bases between. CDR3 nucleotide sequence: TGTGCCATCAGTGAGGGTGCTAGTTCGCACAATGAGCAGTTCTTC. Its translation: CAISEGASSHNEQFF.

In this sample, this clone turned up a few times. The chain couples TRBV15 to TRBJ1-2; D call uncertain. The CDR3 consists of 15 residues. Germline CDR1 is LNHNV and CDR2 is YYDKDF (reference sequence). The V end was cut by 0 bases, the J end by 2 bases, with 10 bases between. CDR3 loop: CATSRDKQANYGYTF. In DNA form, the CDR3 reads TGTGCCACCAGCAGAGATAAACAAGCGAACTATGGCTACACCTTC.

As to this clone: An end of the junction does not agree with germline; a read error may underlie this. The gene calls are TRBV6-5 and TRBJ1-1; TRBD1 aligns across 8 bases. Germline CDR1 and CDR2: MNHEY and SVGAGI. The length of the CDR3 is 12 residues. Written as DNA, the CDR3 is TGTGCCAGCAAGAGCGGTGGACAGGGAATTCTCTTT. Translation: CASKSGGQGILF.

The J gene is TRBJ1-2, the V gene TRBV28, with a tentative D call TRBD1 (6 bases). V lost 4 bases, J lost 0 bases, and 12 bases lay in between. CDR3 size: 15 residues. In germline, CDR1 is MDHEN, CDR2 SYDVKM. The CDR3, as DNA: TGTGCCAGCAGTTCCAGGGGAGAGGCTAACTATGGCTACACCTTC. Protein product: CASSSRGEANYGYTF.

The rearrangement links TRBV7-9 to TRBJ2-5; 7 positions agree with TRBD2. In germline, CDR1 is SEHNR, CDR2 FQNEAQ (reference sequence). Trimming took 5 bases from V and 1 from J; bases not matched to a gene: 10. This CDR3 comprises 16 residues. In nucleotides, the CDR3 is TGTGCCAGCAGCCTCGCCCGGACGGGGGGCCAAGAGACCCAGTACTTC. This translates into CASSLARTGGQETQYF.

The chain joins TRBV10-3 to TRBJ2-3; TRBD1 agrees at 10 bases. Per the germline V gene, CDR1 is ENHRY and CDR2 is SYGVKD. V gave up 4 bases and J gave up 4 bases; unmatched junction bases: 5. The CDR3 is made up of 15 amino acids. CDR3 bases: TGTGCCATCAGTGGACCCGGGACAGGGGCAGATACGCAGTATTTT. As protein: CAISGPGTGADTQYF.

V usage is TRBV7-8 and J usage is TRBJ2-7; tentatively, D is TRBD1 (6 bases). CDR1 and CDR2 from the germline V gene are SGHVS and FQNEAQ. The CDR3 is 13 amino acids. V shed 5 bases and J shed 6 bases, with 14 bases lying between them. The CDR3 region has the DNA TGTGCCAGCAGCCTGCAGGGGACCTCCGAGCAGTACTTC. This gives the protein CASSLQGTSEQYF.

The chain carries TRBV5-1 and TRBJ1-5; D ambiguous. From germline, CDR1 is SGHRS and CDR2 YFSETQ. CDR3 size: 14 residues. Trimming cost V 0 bases and J 4 bases, with 8 bases left between them. The DNA for the CDR3 is TGCGCCAGCAGCTTGGAAGGAGTGAATCAGCCCCAGCATTTT. This codes for CASSLEGVNQPQHF. The whole variable domain, filled in from reference TRBV5-1 and TRBJ1-5, reads KAGVTQTPRYLIKTRGQQVTLSCSPISGHRSVSWYQQTPGQGLQFLFEYFSETQRNKGNFPGRFSGRQFSNSRSEMNVSTLELGDSALYLCASSLEGVNQPQHFGDGTRLSIL.

The chain is built from TRBV6-1 and TRBJ2-5; a weak D match, TRBD2 (6 bases). V lost 2 bases to trimming and J lost 6 bases, with 10 bases between them. This CDR3 is built from 13 residues. In germline, CDR1 is MNHNS, CDR2 SASEGT. The CDR3 loop is CASSEPTRQTQYF. CDR3 nucleotide sequence: TGTGCCAGCAGTGAACCGACTAGACAGACCCAGTACTTC.

The V and J genes are TRBV19 and TRBJ2-7; D is possibly TRBD1 (6 bases). The CDR3 runs to 12 residues. CDR1 is LNHDA and CDR2 is SQIVND in the germline V gene (reference sequence). Between the trimmed V and J ends, which lost 4 bases and 6 bases, there was a span of 10 bases. CDR3 DNA: TGTGCCAGTAGTACAACAGGGCCCGAGCAGTACTTC. It is translated as CASSTTGPEQYF. Full variable domain (rest looked up from reference TRBV19 and TRBJ2-7): DGGITQSPKYLFRKEGQNVTLSCEQNLNHDAMYWYRQDPGQGLRLIYYSQIVNDFQKGDIAEGYSVSREKKESFPLTVTSAQKNPTAFYLCASSTTGPEQYFGPGTRLTVT.

This clone showed up just a few times. V gene TRBV28 combines with J gene TRBJ2-1; 9 bases map to TRBD2. The germline gives CDR1 MDHEN, CDR2 SYDVKM. The CDR3 is made up of 16 amino acids. Trimming at V came to 3 bases and at J to 5 bases, leaving 8 bases not matched to a gene. The CDR3 DNA is TGTGCCAGCAGTTTCTTGGCTAGCGGGGCAGACAATGAGCAGTTCTTC. Its translation is CASSFLASGADNEQFF.

This clone was counted between two and nine times. This CDR3 reads CASSEGISYGYTF. The CDR3 bases are TGTGCCAGTAGTGAGGGCATTAGCTATGGCTACACCTTC. The chain has TRBV19 and TRBJ1-2; D ambiguous. The CDR3 runs to 13 residues. Germline V gene data show CDR1 as LNHDA and CDR2 as SQIVND (reference sequence). V dropped 5 bases and J dropped 4 bases, with 11 bases sitting between them.

V gene TRBV7-9 combines with J gene TRBJ2-3, with a tentative D call TRBD1 (6 bases). In germline, CDR1 is SEHNR, CDR2 FQNEAQ (reference sequence). V was clipped by 4 bases and J by 4 bases, with 6 bases between them. The CDR3 is made up of 12 amino acids. The CDR3 loop is CASSYRADTQYF. The CDR3 nucleotides are TGTGCCAGCAGCTACAGGGCAGATACGCAGTATTTT.

This clone was counted a single time. This sequence joins TRBV6-1 and TRBJ2-7; 12 bases agree with TRBD2. The J segment lost 4 bases and the V segment lost 3 bases, leaving 4 bases of the junction unmatched. The CDR3 sequence is 15 residues long. Germline V gene sequence: CDR1 MNHNS, CDR2 SASEGT. DNA for the CDR3: TGTGCCAGCAGTGATGGTGGGACTAGCGGGTACGAGCAGTACTTC. The encoded protein is CASSDGGTSGYEQYF.

J is TRBJ2-7 and V is TRBV27; D unresolved. Trimming stripped 2 bases from V and 2 bases from J, with 7 bases between. CDR3 length: 13 amino acids. Germline V gives CDR1 MNHEY, CDR2 SMNVEV (reference sequence). The CDR3 sequence: CASSLQSPYEQYF. CDR3 DNA sequence: TGTGCCAGCAGTTTACAAAGCCCCTACGAGCAGTACTTC.

The DNA for the CDR3 is TGTGCCAGCAGTTACCCGGGAATCGGGGAGCTGTTTTTT. Translating it yields CASSYPGIGELFF. V usage is TRBV6-5 and J usage is TRBJ2-2, with D possibly matching TRBD2 (5 bases). CDR3 length equals 13 residues. From germline, CDR1 is MNHEY and CDR2 SVGAGI. V was pared by 2 bases and J by 7 bases, with 8 bases between.

The genes are TRBV5-4 and TRBJ1-3, with D uncertain. V was shortened by 5 bases and J by 0 bases, with 9 bases between the two germline ends. Germline V gene data show CDR1 as SGHNT and CDR2 as YYREEE (reference sequence). The CDR3 spans 14 residues. The DNA for the CDR3 is TGTGCCAGCAGTTCCTCCGTCTCTGGAAACACCATATATTTT. Amino acid sequence: CASSSSVSGNTIYF.

This clone was detected only a few times. The CDR3: CAISESGHAYEQYF. The CDR3, as DNA: TGTGCCATCAGTGAGTCCGGACACGCATACGAGCAGTACTTC. The V call is TRBV10-3, the J call TRBJ2-5, with D possibly being TRBD1 (5 bases). The J call is doubtful: the DNA matches TRBJ2-7 better. Germline lookup yields CDR1 ENHRY and CDR2 SYGVKD. The CDR3 has 14 residues.